The source of this TCR beta chain is a study of blood T cell repertoires in COVID-19. In the study overall: The origin of the acute and convalescent COVID-19 samples was the United States, Italy and Spain.

Authors' data handling: Reference gene primer amplification in the assay estimated nucleated cell counts. TCRdb's copy holds only in-frame clones and misses some; the assay was immunoSEQ multiplex PCR. V, J and clone size are taken as reported in that table, and D and trimming were inferred from the DNA itself. This sample has 55,000 to 65,000 clones, with about nine tenths found just once. The CDR3 is 16 residues long. The V and J ends lost 5 bases and 8 bases respectively, with 22 bases between them. CDR1 SEHNR and CDR2 FQNEAQ come from the germline V gene (reference sequence). This chain uses TRBV7-9 with TRBJ2-1; a possible D gene is TRBD1 (7 bases). What was sequenced was peripheral blood. The TCR comes from a human donor with active COVID-19. The donor label of this sample is uncertain. The DNA for the CDR3 is TGTGCCAGCAGCATCCCAGGGGGGCCGCGTGAGGATGAGCAGTTCTTC. Encoded protein: CASSIPGGPREDEQFF.